This T cell receptor (beta chain) was sequenced for a study of blood T cell repertoires in COVID-19. About the study: Nucleic acid was either cDNA or gDNA, and it came from T cells, B-cell-depleted T cells, or PBMCs.

Germline loops: CDR1 MNHEY, CDR2 SMNVEV (reference sequence). The CDR3 consists of 14 residues. V shed 5 bases and J 5 bases; nucleotides not matched to a gene: 5. Data came from immunoSEQ multiplex PCR; TCRdb stores just in-frame clones and leaves some out. The table has 95,000 to 150,000 clones, 75% to 85% seen once; the top ten hold roughly 12%. The rearrangement uses TRBV27 and TRBJ2-5; TRBD2 agrees at 10 bases. The source of this sequence is a human donor in a cohort sampled during active COVID-19. Sequences were obtained from peripheral blood. The CDR3 sequence is CASSPLAGAETQYF. The CDR3 DNA sequence: TGTGCCAGCAGTCCCCTAGCGGGGGCGGAGACCCAGTACTTC.